Listed below are T cell receptor beta chains from one sample, sequenced in a study of shared clonotypes between healthy human individuals. Repertoires were generated with immunoSEQ multiplex PCR, while TCRdb's copy carries only in-frame clones and drops some. The repertoire consists of about 1 million clones, with around 76% occurring once and the leading ten covering 1.4%. Sequenced sample: memory CD4+ T cells sorted from blood. These receptor sequences come from a man aged 18 to 29 in good health. Each CDR3 is given with its conserved first and last residue. The D gene is left open where the match is weak. Where a row states a size, it is once, few, many or the class of an expanded clone; other rows omit it.

J: TRBJ2-3; V: TRBV11-3; size: few; D: .; DNA: TGTGCCAGCAGCAGAGCGACAGATACGCAGTATTTT; CDR3: CASSRATDTQYF
J: TRBJ2-5; V: TRBV18; size: .; D: .; DNA: TGTGCCAGCTCACCCGGGCAAGCGTCCCAAGAGACCCAGTACTTC; CDR3: CASSPGQASQETQYF
J: TRBJ2-3; V: TRBV5-1; size: .; D: TRBD2; DNA: TGCGCCAGCAGCTTGGTCGTTGGCGGGGGGCGGGATACGCAGTATTTT; CDR3: CASSLVVGGGRDTQYF
J: TRBJ2-5; V: TRBV18; size: .; D: .; DNA: TGTGCCAGCTCACCACCTGGGGGGATCCAGTACTTC; CDR3: CASSPPGGIQYF
J: TRBJ2-5; V: TRBV5-1; size: .; D: .; DNA: TGCGCCAGCAGGCCCTCCTATGGGGGGCAAGAGACCCAGTACTTC; CDR3: CASRPSYGGQETQYF
J: TRBJ1-1; V: TRBV5-1; size: .; D: .; DNA: TGCGCCAGCAGCTTGGGAGACAGTACGAGGGCTGAAGCTTTCTTT; CDR3: CASSLGDSTRAEAFF
J: TRBJ2-5; V: TRBV19; size: .; D: TRBD2; DNA: TGTGCCAGTACGTCTAGCGGGAGTTACGAGACCCAGTACTTC; CDR3: CASTSSGSYETQYF
J: TRBJ1-4; V: TRBV5-1; size: many; D: .; DNA: TGCGCCAGCAGCTTAGACACAACTAATGAAAAACTGTTTTTT; CDR3: CASSLDTTNEKLFF
J: TRBJ2-5; V: TRBV7-6; size: .; D: .; DNA: TGTGCCAGCAGCTCCTTGGGGTTTCAGACCCAGTACTTC; CDR3: CASSSLGFQTQYF
J: TRBJ2-3; V: TRBV5-6; size: .; D: TRBD2; DNA: TGTGCCAGCAGCTGGGGGACTAGCGGGGGACATACAGATACGCAGTATTTT; CDR3: CASSWGTSGGHTDTQYF
J: TRBJ2-5; V: TRBV5-4; size: .; D: .; DNA: TGTGCCAGCAGCTTGGCCCCGGGGGCGAGTGGAGAGACCCAGTACTTC; CDR3: CASSLAPGASGETQYF
J: TRBJ1-5; V: TRBV29-1; size: .; D: .; DNA: TGCAGCGTCGCTCCGGGACAAAATCAGCCCCAGCATTTT; CDR3: CSVAPGQNQPQHF
J: TRBJ2-5; V: TRBV15; size: .; D: .; DNA: TGTGCCACCAGCAGAGATCAACTATACCCTCAAGAGACCCAGTACTTC; CDR3: CATSRDQLYPQETQYF